Each of the 8 T cell receptor beta chains below was sequenced from the same sample in a study of T cell repertoires in cytomegalovirus infection (dated by TCRdb to the late 2010s). Instrument used: Illumina HiSeq 1500. TCRdb took the public reads, trimmed them with fastp at Q25, ran MiXCR for clone calling and kept in-frame beta chains. One record per CDR3 amino acid sequence lists the most common genes and DNA. The sample table contains roughly 300,000 distinct CDR3 sequences; only one count was recorded for around a tenth of them. The ten largest clones take up around 4.5% of the sample. Sequenced: PBMCs. Receptors originate from a human donor in good health (CMV status not recorded). Some clones in this sample may be carry-over from other donors' samples.

This chain joins TRBV19 and TRBJ2-1; the match to TRBD1 covers 12 bases. This CDR3 is 14 amino acids long. V lost 8 bases to trimming and J lost 9 bases; unmatched junction nucleotides: 8. Germline assignment: CDR1 LNHDA and CDR2 SQIVND (reference sequence). The CDR3 nucleotides are TGTGCCAGTGCGCCGGGACAGGGGGCCAGTGAGCAGTTCTTC. Amino acids: CASAPGQGASEQFF.

This clonotype has a handful of counts. J is TRBJ2-5 and V is TRBV6-2 or TRBV6-3; TRBD1 might be the D (6 bases). V was shortened by 6 bases and J by 2 bases, with 16 bases between the two germline ends. The germline V gene encodes CDR1 MNHEY and CDR2 SVGEGT. The CDR3 length is 15 residues. CDR3 nucleotide sequence: TGTGCCAGCAGCAGGGACACCTTACGACAAGAGACCCAGTACTTC. This gives the protein CASSRDTLRQETQYF.

The CDR3 loop is CATGWSSYEQYF. CDR3 nucleotides: TGTGCCACCGGGTGGAGCTCCTACGAGCAGTACTTC. The rearrangement uses TRBV12-3 or TRBV12-4 and TRBJ2-7, with D hard to call. The germline V and J ends were trimmed by 10 bases and 0 bases, with 10 bases remaining between them. The CDR3 totals 12 residues.

This clonotype has at least ten counts. V and J are TRBV7-6 and TRBJ2-3; the match to TRBD2 covers 8 bases. Germline values: CDR1 SGHVS, CDR2 FNYEAQ. J lost 9 bases, V lost 0 bases, and 5 bases had no gene match. The CDR3 is made up of 14 amino acids. DNA for the CDR3: TGTGCCAGCAGCTTAGCGGGCGGGGGGTCGACGCAGTATTTT. As protein: CASSLAGGGSTQYF.

Here the CDR3 reads CASSTGGTSGTGELFF. The DNA for the CDR3 is TGTGCCAGCAGTACAGGGGGGACTAGCGGCACCGGGGAGCTGTTTTTT. The chain employs TRBV6-6 and TRBJ2-2; TRBD2 agrees at 11 bases. The V segment lost 5 bases and the J segment 4 bases; nucleotides outside the gene matches: 6. Looked up from germline, CDR1 is MNHNY and CDR2 is SVGAGI (reference sequence). The CDR3 totals 16 residues.

This clonotype was counted at least ten times. This chain uses TRBV7-9 with TRBJ1-1; D is uncertain. V dropped 4 bases and J dropped 4 bases, with 13 bases sitting between them. Germline values: CDR1 SEHNR, CDR2 FQNEAQ (reference sequence). This CDR3 spans 14 amino acids. The CDR3 region has the DNA TGTGCCAGCAGCTCCCCTGGCGGAGGCACTGAAGCTTTCTTT. Its translation is CASSSPGGGTEAFF.

The table lists this clonotype with a few counts. The chain links TRBV20-1 to TRBJ2-5; D gene uncertain. The CDR3 extends over 14 amino acids. Looked up from germline, CDR1 is DFQATT and CDR2 is SNEGSKA (reference sequence). V was pared by 3 bases and J by 2 bases, with 13 bases between. In DNA, the CDR3 is TGCAGTGCTAGTACTTTCAAGGGACAAGAGACCCAGTACTTC. Protein product: CSASTFKGQETQYF.

At least ten counts were recorded for this clonotype. The chain uses TRBV6-5 and TRBJ2-7; D is undetermined. Germline values: CDR1 MNHEY, CDR2 SVGAGI. V was clipped by 1 base and J by 3 bases, with 13 bases between them. The CDR3 covers 15 residues. CDR3 region: CASSYYLTPIYEQYF. CDR3 coding DNA: TGTGCCAGCAGTTACTACCTAACTCCGATCTACGAGCAGTACTTC.